The T cell receptor (beta chain) under discussion was sequenced for a study of shared clonotypes between healthy human individuals. General study findings and limits: The naive CD4 repertoires of a few donors were compared, and approximately 5.3% of clonotypes were shared. Generation probabilities were higher for clonotypes shared across all four sorted-subset donors than for unshared ones.

V shed 1 base and J shed 8 bases, with 11 bases lying between them. Germline V gives CDR1 MDHEN, CDR2 SYDVKM. This CDR3 has 13 residues. Generated by immunoSEQ multiplex PCR, the TCRdb table keeps only in-frame clones and is missing some. The sample records around 1.9 million clones, more than 85% being singletons. Remarks on this clone: What it binds is not known.

Naive CD8 cells comprised CD45RO-negative, CCR7-positively selected cells, excluding terminally differentiated effector memory CD45RA+ cells. The healthy adult donors were HIV-negative and reported no recent acute infections or vaccinations. Material for sequencing was naive CD8+ T cells from PBMCs. The TCR sequence derives from a man aged 18 to 35 in good health. Some clones in this sample may be carry-over from other donors' samples. V and J are TRBV28 and TRBJ1-2; D is undetermined. The CDR3 DNA is TGTGCCAGCAGTTTATTGCCATCCAAGGGCTACACCTTC. This sequence encodes CASSLLPSKGYTF.